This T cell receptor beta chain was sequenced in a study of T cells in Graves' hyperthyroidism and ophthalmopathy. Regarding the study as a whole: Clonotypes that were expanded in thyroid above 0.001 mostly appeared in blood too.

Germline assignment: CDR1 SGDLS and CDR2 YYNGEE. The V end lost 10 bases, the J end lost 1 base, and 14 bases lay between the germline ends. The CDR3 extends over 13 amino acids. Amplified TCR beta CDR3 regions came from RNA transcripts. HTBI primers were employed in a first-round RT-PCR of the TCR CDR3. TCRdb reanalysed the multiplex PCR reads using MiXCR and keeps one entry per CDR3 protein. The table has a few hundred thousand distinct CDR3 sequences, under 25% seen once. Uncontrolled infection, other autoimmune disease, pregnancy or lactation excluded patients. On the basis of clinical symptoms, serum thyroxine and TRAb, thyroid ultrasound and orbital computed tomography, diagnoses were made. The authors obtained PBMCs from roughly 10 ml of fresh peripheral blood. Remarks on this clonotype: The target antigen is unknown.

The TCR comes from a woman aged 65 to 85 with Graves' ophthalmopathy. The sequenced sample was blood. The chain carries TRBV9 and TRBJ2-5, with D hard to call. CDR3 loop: CASSISPQETQYF. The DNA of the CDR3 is TGTGCCTCGAGTATCAGTCCCCAAGAGACCCAGTACTTC.